The rows below give T cell receptor beta chains drawn from one sample of a study of radiotherapy plus CTLA-4 blockade in lung cancer. Sequencing used immunoSEQ multiplex PCR; TCRdb keeps in-frame clones, though not all of them. Of 50,000 to 85,000 clones in the sample, approximately 83% were seen once. This sample comprised peripheral blood, obtained from a patient treated with radiotherapy plus ipilimumab. These receptors came from a human donor with non-small cell lung cancer who had a partial response to radiotherapy plus ipilimumab. Each CDR3 is given with its conserved first and last residue.

v_gene | len | CDR3aa
TRBV18 | 15 | CASSPVGTRSGTQYF
TRBV6-5 | 15 | CASSLDLAGVREQYF
TRBV7-3 | 15 | CASSSGRVNYNEQFF
TRBV10-2 | 17 | CASRRRAGGLNTGELFF
TRBV9 | 16 | CASSPRGDRGADTQYF
TRBV7-2 | 14 | CASTWGGQDYEQYF
TRBV7-9 | 18 | CASTQSPGQGSGANVLTF
TRBV5-1 | 14 | CASSFGGSTGELFF
TRBV19 | 14 | CASSPSDSTDTQYF
TRBV28 | 13 | CASSLAGNYGYTF
TRBV4-1 | 14 | CASSRTGNNEKLFF
TRBV27 | 14 | CASSPREGGTEAFF
TRBV27 | 17 | CASKKTSGRYLSGELFF
TRBV5-1 | 13 | CASSKEDGATQYF
TRBV7-7 | 14 | CASSLQGNTGELFF
TRBV7-3 | 14 | CASSPGTGDYGYTF
TRBV29-1 | 12 | CSVLAGTYEQYF
TRBV12-5 | 15 | CATRPGTAEGETQYF
TRBV6-1 | 13 | CASRGQGINEQYF
TRBV4-2 | 21 | CASSQVFEGKAGVSAKNIQYF
TRBV7-3 | 13 | CASSFDRDGEQYF
TRBV29-1 | 14 | CSALRLAVTDTQYF
TRBV2 | 14 | CASTMDRVRYEQYF
TRBV5-4 | 15 | CASSPHKGPQETQYF
TRBV5-6 | 16 | CASSPLPIQGITEAFF
TRBV27 | 15 | CASSLRRATNEKLFF
TRBV29-1 | 13 | CSVGEDSYQPQHF
TRBV5-4 | 14 | CASSSDGGNQPQHF
TRBV10-1 | 13 | CASSERGNQPQHF
TRBV28 | 11 | CASRAPHEQYF
TRBV7-2 | 14 | CASSLAQGGNEQFF
TRBV7-2 | 12 | CASSSTDRGQYF
TRBV10-3 | 13 | CAIRNTGNTEAFF
TRBV6-5 | 14 | CASSYRGATDTQYF
TRBV2 | 16 | CASSPQGARSGNTIYF
TRBV19 | 15 | CASSIGAGGITEAFF
TRBV7-9 | 13 | CASSRRQGAEAFF
TRBV7-3 | 14 | CASSLRQAIYGYTF
TRBV18 | 14 | CASSPSGNSYEQYF
TRBV5-1 | 15 | CASSLRGIMNTEAFF
TRBV7-3 | 14 | CASSLSPGADTQYF
TRBV27 | 12 | CASSSTPNTQYF
TRBV30 | 13 | CACLPGSGNTIYF
TRBV29-1 | 13 | CSVGTGANYGYTF
TRBV2 | 15 | CASSEAEGGDQPQHF
TRBV7-9 | 14 | CASSSGQGYNEQFF
TRBV15 | 15 | CATSRGGGTAGEQYF
TRBV16 | 15 | CASSQSRGAADTQYF
TRBV7-3 | 15 | CASSSISGSTDTQYF
TRBV29-1 | 15 | CSAPGQGTMNTEAFF
TRBV6-1 | 12 | CASSENRDTIYF
TRBV10-3 | 14 | CAISRGGVGNEQFF
TRBV4-2 | 12 | CASSQNTYEQYF
TRBV29-1 | 18 | CSVTRLAGGPGGTGELFF
TRBV28 | 13 | CASTYQAGETQYF
TRBV25-1 | 15 | CASSEYGGAGETQYF
TRBV6-6 | 15 | CASSYFTGTVETQYF
TRBV30 | 11 | CAWGHNNEQFF
TRBV7-6 | 14 | CASSLASGVDTQYF